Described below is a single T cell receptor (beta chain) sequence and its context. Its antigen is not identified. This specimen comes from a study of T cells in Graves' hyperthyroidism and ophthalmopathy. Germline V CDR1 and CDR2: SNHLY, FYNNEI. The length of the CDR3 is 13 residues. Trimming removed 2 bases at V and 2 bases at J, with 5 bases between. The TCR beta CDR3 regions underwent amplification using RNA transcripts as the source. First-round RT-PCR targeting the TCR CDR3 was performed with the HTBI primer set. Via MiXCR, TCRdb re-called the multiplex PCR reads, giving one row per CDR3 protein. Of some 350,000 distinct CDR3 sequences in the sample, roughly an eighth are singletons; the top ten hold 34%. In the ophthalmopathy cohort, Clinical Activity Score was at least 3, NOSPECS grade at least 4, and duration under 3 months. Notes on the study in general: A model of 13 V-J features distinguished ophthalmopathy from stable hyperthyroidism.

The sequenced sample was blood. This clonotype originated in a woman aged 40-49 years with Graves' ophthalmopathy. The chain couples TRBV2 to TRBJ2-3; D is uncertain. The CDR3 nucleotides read TGTGCCAGCAGTGAACAGAACACAGATACGCAGTATTTT. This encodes CASSEQNTDTQYF.